These 27 T cell receptor beta chains came from one sample sequenced in a study of control samples from healthy donors and cancer patients. Some clones are missing from TCRdb's copy, which holds only in-frame ones; the method was immunoSEQ multiplex PCR. This sample carries around 77,000 clones, around 92% of them seen once, and the ten largest clones take more than 5%. Material: blood. All receptors derive from a woman aged 55-69 years in good health.

The chain combines TRBV28 with TRBJ1-1, with D tentatively TRBD1 (6 bases). CDR3 length: 15 amino acids. CDR1 and CDR2 from the germline V gene are MDHEN and SYDVKM. V was trimmed by 7 bases and J by 1 base, leaving 16 bases between them. The CDR3 DNA sequence: TGTGCCAGCACCCGGACAGATTCTGGGAACACTGAAGCTTTCTTT. Translating it yields CASTRTDSGNTEAFF.

This sequence joins TRBV4-1 and TRBJ2-1; tentatively, D is TRBD1 (5 bases). V lost 1 base to trimming and J lost 11 bases, with 12 bases between them. Germline V CDR1 and CDR2: MGHRA, YSYEKL. The CDR3 covers 13 residues. CDR3 nucleotides: TGCGCCAGCAGCCAAGTGGGGCGAGTCAAGCAGTTCTTC. Translating gives CASSQVGRVKQFF.

The chain combines TRBV3-1 (or the pseudogene TRBV3-2) with TRBJ1-1; the D is unclear. The length of the CDR3 is 13 residues. The V gene lost 1 base and the J gene lost 5 bases, with 8 bases spanning the gap. From germline, CDR1 is LGHDT and CDR2 YNNKEL (reference sequence). The DNA of the CDR3 is TGTGCCAGCAGCCAAGGTGGCAGTACTGAAGCTTTCTTT. Translating gives CASSQGGSTEAFF.

This chain uses TRBV10-3 with TRBJ2-7; D possibly corresponds to TRBD2 (6 bases). Trimming stripped 4 bases from V and 6 bases from J, with 22 bases between. The CDR3 loop spans 16 amino acids. The germline V gene has CDR1 ENHRY and CDR2 SYGVKD. The CDR3 region has the DNA TGTGCCATCAGTGGAAGTACAGTAGCGGTTAAGGGCGAGCAGTACTTC. Translating gives CAISGSTVAVKGEQYF.

This chain uses TRBV3-1 (or the pseudogene TRBV3-2) with TRBJ2-3; maybe TRBD2 (6 bases). Trimming left V 0 bases short and J 4 bases short, with 14 bases between. CDR1 and CDR2 from the germline V gene are LGHDT and YNNKEL (reference sequence). CDR3 size: 16 residues. In nucleotides, the CDR3 is TGTGCCAGCAGCCAAGAAGCGGCGGAGGGAGCAGATACGCAGTATTTT. This gives the protein CASSQEAAEGADTQYF.

A few counts support this clone. The chain carries TRBV4-2 and TRBJ1-1; D is uncertain. This CDR3 has 14 amino acids. Trimming cost V 0 bases and J 5 bases, with 10 bases left between them. Germline V CDR1 and CDR2: LGHNA, YNFKEQ. The CDR3 region is CASSQDTMGTEAFF. Written as DNA, the CDR3 is TGTGCCAGCAGCCAAGATACGATGGGGACTGAAGCTTTCTTT.

The rearrangement uses TRBV5-5 and TRBJ1-6; D unresolved. This CDR3 comprises 15 residues. CDR1 is SGHKS, CDR2 YYEKEE, per germline (reference sequence). Trimming stripped 0 bases from V and 6 bases from J, with 10 bases between. The DNA for the CDR3 is TGTGCCAGCAGCTTGGTCCCGGGGTTTAATTCACCCCTCCACTTT. Its translation: CASSLVPGFNSPLHF.

The J gene is TRBJ2-1, the V gene TRBV6-2 or TRBV6-3, with 7 nucleotides matching TRBD1. The length of the CDR3 is 16 residues. Germline lookup yields CDR1 MNHEY and CDR2 SVGEGT. V gave up 4 bases and J gave up 0 bases; unmatched junction bases: 6. DNA for the CDR3: TGTGCCAGCAGTTCCGGGACAGCTGGCTCCTACAATGAGCAGTTCTTC. Its translation is CASSSGTAGSYNEQFF.

The chain has TRBV28 and TRBJ1-2; TRBD1 might be the D (5 bases). The length of the CDR3 is 12 residues. Trimming cost V 3 bases and J 7 bases, with 9 bases left between them. The V gene's germline CDR1 is MDHEN and CDR2 SYDVKM. CDR3 in DNA: TGTGCCAGCAGTTTCGGGGGGTTTGGCTACACCTTC. Amino acid sequence: CASSFGGFGYTF.

The rearrangement links TRBV3-1 (or the pseudogene TRBV3-2) to TRBJ2-1, with 14 bases lining up with TRBD2. Germline trimming cut 1 base from V and 9 bases from J; bases unmatched to any gene: 2. The CDR3 runs to 15 residues. Germline assignment: CDR1 LGHDT and CDR2 YNNKEL (reference sequence). CDR3 nucleotides: TGTGCCAGCAGCCAAGTGACTAGCGGGAGGGGTGAGCAGTTCTTC. It codes for CASSQVTSGRGEQFF.

CDR3 in amino acids: CASSLIPSEAFF. CDR3 bases: TGTGCCAGCAGTTTAATTCCATCGGAAGCTTTCTTT. The chain carries TRBV12-3 or TRBV12-4 and TRBJ1-1; no clear D gene. V shed 2 bases and J shed 8 bases, with 9 bases lying between them. This CDR3 has 12 amino acids.

This chain connects TRBV30 to TRBJ2-3; D call uncertain. Germline lookup yields CDR1 GTSNPN and CDR2 SVGIG (reference sequence). The V end lost 1 base, the J end lost 4 bases, and 12 bases lay between the germline ends. The length of the CDR3 is 14 residues. The chain's CDR3 is CAWSGLGLADTQYF. CDR3 in DNA: TGTGCCTGGAGTGGGTTAGGCCTGGCAGATACGCAGTATTTT.

The V call is TRBV29-1, the J call TRBJ1-1; no reliable D call. V was cut by 7 bases and J by 1 base, with 7 bases left in between. Germline V CDR1 and CDR2: SQVTM, ANQGSEA. The CDR3 consists of 11 residues. The CDR3 region is CSALGNTEAFF. The CDR3 DNA follows: TGCAGCGCCCTCGGGAACACTGAAGCTTTCTTT.

The V gene is TRBV6-1, the J gene TRBJ1-5; possible D gene TRBD1, 5 bases. The CDR3 is 15 amino acids. Looked up from germline, CDR1 is MNHNS and CDR2 is SASEGT. The V end lost 2 bases, the J end lost 0 bases, and 8 bases lay between the germline ends. The CDR3 region is CASSESGDSNQPQHF. The CDR3 DNA is TGTGCCAGCAGTGAATCGGGGGATAGCAATCAGCCCCAGCATTTT.

This chain uses TRBV5-1 with TRBJ2-2; D gene ambiguous. The CDR3 length is 13 residues. Germline lookup yields CDR1 SGHRS and CDR2 YFSETQ. V was shortened by 3 bases and J by 4 bases, with 7 bases between the two germline ends. The CDR3 region has the DNA TGCGCCAGCAGCTCCAGTGCCACCGGGGAGCTGTTTTTT. Translation: CASSSSATGELFF.

V and J are TRBV5-1 and TRBJ1-4; D is unclear. CDR1 is SGHRS and CDR2 is YFSETQ in the germline V gene. The CDR3 runs 15 residues. V lost 3 bases, J lost 0 bases, and 9 bases lay in between. The CDR3 loop is CASSYQRATNEKLFF. The CDR3 DNA follows: TGCGCCAGCAGCTATCAACGGGCAACTAATGAAAAACTGTTTTTT.

This chain uses TRBV5-1 with TRBJ2-7; TRBD2 matches at 7 bases. V gave up 1 base and J gave up 2 bases; unmatched junction bases: 6. This CDR3 is built from 15 residues. CDR1 is SGHRS and CDR2 is YFSETQ in the germline V gene. The CDR3 sequence is CASSLILGGTYEQYF. The DNA of the CDR3 is TGCGCCAGCAGCTTGATACTCGGGGGGACCTACGAGCAGTACTTC.

The chain uses TRBV28 and TRBJ1-3; the match to TRBD1 covers 8 bases. The CDR3 has 13 residues. V was pared by 6 bases and J by 2 bases, with 0 bases of the junction left unmatched. The germline V gene has CDR1 MDHEN and CDR2 SYDVKM. The CDR3 DNA reads as TGTGCCAGCAGGACAGGGGCTGGAAACACCATATATTTT. Translating it yields CASRTGAGNTIYF. The whole variable domain, remainder taken from reference TRBV28 and TRBJ1-3, is DVKVTQSSRYLVKRTGEKVFLECVQDMDHENMFWYRQDPGLGLRLIYFSYDVKMKEKGDIPEGYSVSREKKERFSLILESASTNQTSMYLCASRTGAGNTIYFGEGSWLTVV.

This clone ranks as medium-sized. The chain has TRBV15 and TRBJ1-6; D is uncertain. From germline, CDR1 is LNHNV and CDR2 YYDKDF (reference sequence). V lost 0 bases, J lost 10 bases, and 13 bases lay in between. The length of the CDR3 is 15 residues. As DNA, the CDR3 is TGTGCCACCAGCAGAGATGTCACGGACTACTCACCCCTCCACTTT. This gives the protein CATSRDVTDYSPLHF.

This chain connects TRBV5-4 to TRBJ2-7, with 11 bases fitting TRBD2. V dropped 4 bases and J dropped 5; count of bases not matched to a gene: 8. This CDR3 has 15 residues. Germline CDR1 reads SGHNT; CDR2 reads YYREEE (reference sequence). The CDR3 region has the DNA TGTGCCAGCAGCCTAACTAGCGGGAGATTTGACGAGCAGTACTTC. This codes for CASSLTSGRFDEQYF.

The CDR3 DNA follows: TGCGCCAGCAGCGATACCCCAGGGGGCTATGAGCAGTTCTTC. It translates to CASSDTPGGYEQFF. The V call is TRBV5-1, the J call TRBJ2-1, with 8 bases matching TRBD1. V shed 4 bases and J 8 bases; nucleotides not matched to a gene: 8. In germline, CDR1 is SGHRS, CDR2 YFSETQ. This CDR3 region has 14 residues.

The chain is built from TRBV29-1 and TRBJ1-1, with 9 nucleotides matching TRBD1. Germline CDR1 and CDR2: SQVTM and ANQGSEA. The CDR3 length is 13 residues. V trimming: 7 bases; J trimming: 2 bases; junction bases outside the gene matches: 5. Here the CDR3 reads CSAKTGGNTEAFF. CDR3 in DNA: TGCAGCGCGAAGACAGGGGGTAACACTGAAGCTTTCTTT. Full variable domain (remainder filled in from reference TRBV29-1 and TRBJ1-1): SAVISQKPSRDICQRGTSLTIQCQVDSQVTMMFWYRQQPGQSLTLIATANQGSEATYESGFVIDKFPISRPNLTFSTLTVSNMSPEDSSIYLCSAKTGGNTEAFFGQGTRLTVV.

This chain connects TRBV15 to TRBJ2-3, with 8 bases lining up with TRBD2. The CDR3 is made up of 15 amino acids. Germline V gene sequence: CDR1 LNHNV, CDR2 YYDKDF (reference sequence). V was clipped by 0 bases and J by 5 bases; unmatched bases: 4. The CDR3: CATSREPGGVDTQYF. The CDR3 DNA is TGTGCCACCAGCAGAGAACCGGGGGGGGTAGATACGCAGTATTTT.

The V and J genes are TRBV4-3 and TRBJ1-1; the D is unclear. The ends were cut back, 1 base at V and 4 bases at J, with 7 bases in the middle. The CDR3 is made up of 13 amino acids. CDR1 LGHNA and CDR2 YSLEER come from the germline V gene. The CDR3 sequence is CASSQGTSTEAFF. CDR3 nucleotides: TGCGCCAGCAGCCAAGGGACTAGCACTGAAGCTTTCTTT.

This sequence joins TRBV20-1 and TRBJ2-3; the D gene is possibly TRBD2 (6 bases). There are 14 residues in the CDR3. Trimming shortened V by 3 bases and J by 4 bases, and 14 bases separated the two germline ends. Germline values: CDR1 DFQATT, CDR2 SNEGSKA (reference sequence). This CDR3 is CSASRSSVPDTQYF. The CDR3, as DNA: TGCAGTGCTAGTAGGTCTAGCGTCCCAGATACGCAGTATTTT.

The chain links TRBV9 to TRBJ1-1, with 9 bases identical to TRBD1. The junction had 13 bases not matched to a gene; V was cut back by 3 bases and J by 10 bases. CDR3 length: 15 residues. Germline CDR1 SGDLS, CDR2 YYNGEE. This chain's CDR3 is CASSEGTGSLGAAFF. The CDR3 coding sequence is TGTGCCAGCAGCGAGGGGACAGGGTCTTTAGGCGCAGCTTTCTTT.

This rearrangement joins TRBV4-1 to TRBJ2-5; 11 bases agree with TRBD2. With 3 bases clipped from V and 5 bases from J, the junction kept 5 bases outside the gene matches. The length of the CDR3 is 15 residues. Germline-derived CDR1 and CDR2 are MGHRA and YSYEKL. This CDR3 is CASSHLLAGEETQYF. The CDR3 coding sequence is TGCGCCAGCAGCCATTTACTAGCGGGAGAGGAGACCCAGTACTTC.